These T cell receptor beta chains were read from a single sample in a study of cytomegalovirus exposure and HLA in healthy donors. Sequencing used immunoSEQ multiplex PCR; TCRdb keeps in-frame clones, though not all of them. The sample records about 140,000 clones, 65% to 85% being singletons. Material: PBMCs. These receptors all come from a man between 45 and 60 years old in good health and CMV-seronegative. Both conserved end residues are part of each CDR3. D genes are given only for firm matches. Clone size is stated in some rows and not others, as once, few, many or a class when expanded.

v_gene: TRBV18; d_gene: .; j_gene: TRBJ2-4; abundance: .; CDR3aa: CASSPSGVGHVSYQYF; CDR3nt: TGTGCCAGCTCACCTTCGGGGGTAGGGCACGTCTCGTATCAGTACTTC
v_gene: TRBV29-1; d_gene: .; j_gene: TRBJ2-7; abundance: few; CDR3aa: CSVPSPSRRSSYEQYF; CDR3nt: TGCAGCGTGCCCTCTCCTAGCCGACGAAGCTCCTACGAGCAGTACTTC
v_gene: TRBV15; d_gene: .; j_gene: TRBJ2-2; abundance: .; CDR3aa: CATSRDRQMNTGELFF; CDR3nt: TGTGCCACCAGCAGAGACAGACAGATGAACACCGGGGAGCTGTTTTTT
v_gene: TRBV5-1; d_gene: TRBD2; j_gene: TRBJ2-3; abundance: .; CDR3aa: CATNMNSGRGATDTQYF; CDR3nt: TGCGCCACTAATATGAATAGCGGGAGGGGAGCCACAGATACGCAGTATTTT
v_gene: TRBV6-6; d_gene: TRBD1; j_gene: TRBJ1-1; abundance: few; CDR3aa: CASSNRQGAISEAFF; CDR3nt: TGTGCCAGCAGTAATAGACAGGGGGCGATCTCTGAAGCTTTCTTT
v_gene: TRBV28; d_gene: .; j_gene: TRBJ2-7; abundance: .; CDR3aa: CATQPGRGRSEQYF; CDR3nt: TGTGCCACTCAACCGGGCAGGGGCAGGTCCGAGCAGTACTTC
v_gene: TRBV6-1; d_gene: TRBD1; j_gene: TRBJ2-5; abundance: .; CDR3aa: CASSPDTGVQETQYF; CDR3nt: TGTGCCAGCAGTCCTGACACAGGGGTACAAGAGACCCAGTACTTC
v_gene: TRBV19; d_gene: TRBD1; j_gene: TRBJ2-2; abundance: .; CDR3aa: CASSRLGQGTTTGELFF; CDR3nt: TGTGCCAGTAGTAGACTCGGACAGGGGACTACCACCGGGGAGCTGTTTTTT
v_gene: TRBV6-1; d_gene: .; j_gene: TRBJ2-1; abundance: .; CDR3aa: CASSPNFGPNEQFF; CDR3nt: TGTGCCAGCAGTCCAAATTTTGGGCCTAATGAGCAGTTCTTC
v_gene: TRBV19; d_gene: .; j_gene: TRBJ1-5; abundance: once; CDR3aa: CASSTWTVNQPQHF; CDR3nt: TGTGCCAGTAGTACCTGGACAGTAAATCAGCCCCAGCATTTT
v_gene: TRBV21-1; d_gene: .; j_gene: TRBJ2-6; abundance: .; CDR3aa: CASSKLAQQGVRELSSGANVLTF; CDR3nt: TGTGCCAGCAGCAAACTCGCGCAACAGGGGGTGCGCGAGCTTTCTTCTGGGGCCAACGTCCTGACTTTC